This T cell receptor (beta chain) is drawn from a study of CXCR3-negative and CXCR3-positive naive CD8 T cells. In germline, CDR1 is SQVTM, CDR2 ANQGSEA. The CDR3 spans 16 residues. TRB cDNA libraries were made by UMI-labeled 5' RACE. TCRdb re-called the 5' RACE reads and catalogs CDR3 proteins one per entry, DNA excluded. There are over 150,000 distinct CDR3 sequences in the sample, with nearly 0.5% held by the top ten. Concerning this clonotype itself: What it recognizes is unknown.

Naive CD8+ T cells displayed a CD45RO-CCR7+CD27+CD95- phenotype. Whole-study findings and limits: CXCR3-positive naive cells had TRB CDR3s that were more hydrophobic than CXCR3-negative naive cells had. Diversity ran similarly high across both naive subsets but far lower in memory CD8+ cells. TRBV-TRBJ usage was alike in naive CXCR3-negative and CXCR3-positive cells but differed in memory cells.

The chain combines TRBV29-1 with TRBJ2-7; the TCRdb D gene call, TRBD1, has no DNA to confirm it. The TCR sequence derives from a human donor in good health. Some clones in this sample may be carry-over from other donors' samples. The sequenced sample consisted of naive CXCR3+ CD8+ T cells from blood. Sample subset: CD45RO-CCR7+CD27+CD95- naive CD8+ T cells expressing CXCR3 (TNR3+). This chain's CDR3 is CSVRDDIGQGYGEQYF.